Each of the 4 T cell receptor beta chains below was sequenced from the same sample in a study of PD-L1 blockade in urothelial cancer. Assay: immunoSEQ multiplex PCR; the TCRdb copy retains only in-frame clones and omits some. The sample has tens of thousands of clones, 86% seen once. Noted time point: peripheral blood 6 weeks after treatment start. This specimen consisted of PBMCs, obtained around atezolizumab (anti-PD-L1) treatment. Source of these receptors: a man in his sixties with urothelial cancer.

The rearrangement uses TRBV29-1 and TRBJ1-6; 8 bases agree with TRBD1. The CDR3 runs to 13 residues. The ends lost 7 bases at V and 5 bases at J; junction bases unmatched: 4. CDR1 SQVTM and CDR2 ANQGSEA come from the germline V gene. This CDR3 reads CSAADRDNSPLHF. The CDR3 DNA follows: TGCAGCGCCGCGGACAGGGATAATTCACCCCTCCACTTT.

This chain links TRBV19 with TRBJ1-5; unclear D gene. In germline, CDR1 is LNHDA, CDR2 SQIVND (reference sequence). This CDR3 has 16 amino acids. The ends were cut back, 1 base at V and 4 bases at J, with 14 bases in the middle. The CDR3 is CASSIVGTSGNQPQHF. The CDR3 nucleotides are TGTGCCAGTAGTATAGTAGGCACCTCGGGGAATCAGCCCCAGCATTTT.

This CDR3 reads CASSTGGGQFYEQYF. The CDR3 region has the DNA TGCGCCAGCAGCACGGGGGGAGGGCAGTTCTACGAGCAGTACTTC. This chain joins TRBV5-1 and TRBJ2-7; 7 bases line up with TRBD2. CDR1 and CDR2 from the germline V gene are SGHRS and YFSETQ. The length of the CDR3 is 15 residues. V lost 4 bases to trimming and J lost 3 bases; unmatched junction nucleotides: 10.

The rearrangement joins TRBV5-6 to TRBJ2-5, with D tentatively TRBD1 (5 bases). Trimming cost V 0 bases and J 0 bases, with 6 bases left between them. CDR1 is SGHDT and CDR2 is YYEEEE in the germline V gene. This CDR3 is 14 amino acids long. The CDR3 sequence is CASSLGQYQETQYF. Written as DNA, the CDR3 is TGTGCCAGCAGCTTGGGACAGTACCAAGAGACCCAGTACTTC.